This section outlines one T cell receptor (beta chain) sequence together with its context. Its antigen is unknown. Before the COVID-19 pandemic, during about 2011-2019, CD4+ T cells were taken from unexposed donors. The V segment lost 5 bases and the J segment 8 bases; nucleotides outside the gene matches: 11. Per germline, CDR1 SGHTA and CDR2 FQGNSA. The CDR3 loop spans 16 amino acids. This entry comes from a study of CD4 T cells in relation to SARS-CoV-2 and coronaviruses. General study points: In around 60% of donors, memory CD4+ clonotypes crossrecognized SARS-CoV-2 and at least one common cold coronavirus spike. Crossreactivity was assessed only for spike protein, not other viral proteins.

Sequencing was performed with immunoSEQ multiplex PCR; in TCRdb, only in-frame clones are kept and a portion is missing. This sample carries 50,000 to 70,000 clones, about 90% of them seen once, and the ten largest clones take 1.6%. Sequences were obtained from memory CD4+ T cells from PBMCs. The chain links TRBV7-2 to TRBJ1-4; 10 nucleotides align to TRBD1. This TCR was recovered from a human donor in good health. The CDR3 is CASSPRTGGRGEKLFF. The CDR3 DNA reads as TGTGCCAGCAGCCCCCGGACAGGGGGACGGGGAGAAAAACTGTTTTTT.